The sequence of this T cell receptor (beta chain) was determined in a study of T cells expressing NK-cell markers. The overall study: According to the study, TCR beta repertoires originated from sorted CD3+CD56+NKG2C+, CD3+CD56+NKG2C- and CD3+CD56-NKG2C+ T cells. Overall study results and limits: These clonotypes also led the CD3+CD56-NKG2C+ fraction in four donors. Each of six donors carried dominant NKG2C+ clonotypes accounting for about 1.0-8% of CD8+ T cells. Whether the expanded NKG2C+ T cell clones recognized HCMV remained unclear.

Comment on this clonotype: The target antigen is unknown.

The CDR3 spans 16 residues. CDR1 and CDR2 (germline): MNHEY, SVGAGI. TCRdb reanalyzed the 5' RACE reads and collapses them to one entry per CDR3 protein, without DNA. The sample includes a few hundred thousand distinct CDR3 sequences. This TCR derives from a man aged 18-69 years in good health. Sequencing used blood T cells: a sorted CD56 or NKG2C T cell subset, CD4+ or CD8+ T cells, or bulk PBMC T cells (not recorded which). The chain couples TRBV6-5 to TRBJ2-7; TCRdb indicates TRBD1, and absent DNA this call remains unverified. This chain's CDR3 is CASSYAGHTSGDEQYF.